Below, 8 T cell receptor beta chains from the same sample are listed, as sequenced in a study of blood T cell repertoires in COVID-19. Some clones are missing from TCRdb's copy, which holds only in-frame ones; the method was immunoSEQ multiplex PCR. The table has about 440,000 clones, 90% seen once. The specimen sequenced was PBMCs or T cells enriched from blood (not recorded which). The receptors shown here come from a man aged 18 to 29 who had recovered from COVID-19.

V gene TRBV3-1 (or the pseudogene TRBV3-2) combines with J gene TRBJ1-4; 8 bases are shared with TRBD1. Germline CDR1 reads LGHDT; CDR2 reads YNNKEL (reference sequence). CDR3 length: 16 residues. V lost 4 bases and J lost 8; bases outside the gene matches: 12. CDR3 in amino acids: CASSLATGGRVEKLFF. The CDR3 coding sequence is TGTGCCAGCAGCCTCGCCACAGGGGGTCGGGTCGAAAAACTGTTTTTT.

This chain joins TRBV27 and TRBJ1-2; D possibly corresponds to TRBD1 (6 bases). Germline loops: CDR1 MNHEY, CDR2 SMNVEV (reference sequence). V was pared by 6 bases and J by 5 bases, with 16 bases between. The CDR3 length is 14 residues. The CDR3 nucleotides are TGTGCCAGCAGCCCTTTGGGGGGGCGGTATGGCTACACCTTC. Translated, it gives CASSPLGGRYGYTF.

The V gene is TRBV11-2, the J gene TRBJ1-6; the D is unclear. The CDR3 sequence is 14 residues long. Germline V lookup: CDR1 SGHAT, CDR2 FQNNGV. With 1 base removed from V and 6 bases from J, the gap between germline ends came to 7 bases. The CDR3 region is CASSLGGVNSPLHF. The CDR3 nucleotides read TGTGCCAGCAGCTTAGGGGGAGTTAATTCACCCCTCCACTTT.

CDR3 residues: CASSANPTGISNQPQHF. The CDR3 nucleotides are TGTGCCAGTAGTGCGAACCCGACAGGGATTAGCAATCAGCCCCAGCATTTT. The chain couples TRBV19 to TRBJ1-5; 7 bases map to TRBD1. The junction had 10 bases not matched to a gene; V was cut back by 5 bases and J by 0 bases. The length of the CDR3 is 17 residues. Germline V gives CDR1 LNHDA, CDR2 SQIVND (reference sequence). Based on the CDR3 plus reference TRBV19 and TRBJ1-5, the full variable domain is DGGITQSPKYLFRKEGQNVTLSCEQNLNHDAMYWYRQDPGQGLRLIYYSQIVNDFQKGDIAEGYSVSREKKESFPLTVTSAQKNPTAFYLCASSANPTGISNQPQHFGDGTRLSIL.

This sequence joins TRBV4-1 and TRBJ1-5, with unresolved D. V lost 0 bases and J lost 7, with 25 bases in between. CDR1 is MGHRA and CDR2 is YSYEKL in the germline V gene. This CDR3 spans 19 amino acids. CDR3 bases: TGCGCCAGCAGCCAAGATTCAGTCGGGAAGGGCGGAGTCGGGCAGCCCCAGCATTTT. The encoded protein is CASSQDSVGKGGVGQPQHF.

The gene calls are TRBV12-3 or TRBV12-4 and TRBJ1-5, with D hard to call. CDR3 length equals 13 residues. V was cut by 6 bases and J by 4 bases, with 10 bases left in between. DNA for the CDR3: TGTGCCAGCAGGCGAGTGGTTAATCAGCCCCAGCATTTT. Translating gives CASRRVVNQPQHF.

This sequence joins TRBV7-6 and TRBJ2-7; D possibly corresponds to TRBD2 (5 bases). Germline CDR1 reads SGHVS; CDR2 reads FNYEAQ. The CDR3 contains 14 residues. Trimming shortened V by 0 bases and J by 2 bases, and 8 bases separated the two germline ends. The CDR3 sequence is CASSLAEAAYEQYF. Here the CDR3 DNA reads TGTGCCAGCAGCTTAGCGGAGGCCGCCTACGAGCAGTACTTC.

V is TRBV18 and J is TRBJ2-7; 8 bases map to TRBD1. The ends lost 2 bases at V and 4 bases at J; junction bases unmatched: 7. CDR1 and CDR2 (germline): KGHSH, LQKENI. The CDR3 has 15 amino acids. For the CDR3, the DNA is TGTGCCAGCTCACCAGGACAGGGCATGATTTACGAGCAGTACTTC. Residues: CASSPGQGMIYEQYF.